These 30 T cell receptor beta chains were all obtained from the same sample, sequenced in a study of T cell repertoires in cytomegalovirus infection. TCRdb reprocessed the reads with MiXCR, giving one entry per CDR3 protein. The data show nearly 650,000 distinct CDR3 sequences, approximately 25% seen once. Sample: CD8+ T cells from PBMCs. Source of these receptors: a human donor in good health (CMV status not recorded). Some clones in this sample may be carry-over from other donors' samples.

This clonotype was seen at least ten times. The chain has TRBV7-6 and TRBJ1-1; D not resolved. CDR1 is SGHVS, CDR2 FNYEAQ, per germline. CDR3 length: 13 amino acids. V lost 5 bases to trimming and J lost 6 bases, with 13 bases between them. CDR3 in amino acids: CASSPKWVAEAFF. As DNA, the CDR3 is TGTGCCAGCAGCCCTAAGTGGGTCGCTGAAGCTTTCTTT.

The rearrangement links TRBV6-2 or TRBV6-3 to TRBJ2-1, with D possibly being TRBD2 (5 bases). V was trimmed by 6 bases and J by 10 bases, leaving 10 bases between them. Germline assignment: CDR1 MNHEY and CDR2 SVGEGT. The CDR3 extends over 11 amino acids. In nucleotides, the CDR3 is TGTGCCAGCAGATATAGGGAGGAGCAGTTCTTC. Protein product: CASRYREEQFF.

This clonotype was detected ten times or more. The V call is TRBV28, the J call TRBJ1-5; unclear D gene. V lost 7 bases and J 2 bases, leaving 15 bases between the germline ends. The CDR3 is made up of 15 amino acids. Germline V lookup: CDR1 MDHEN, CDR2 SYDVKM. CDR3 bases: TGTGCCAGCACCTCCAGAGGGTCTGGCAATCAGCCCCAGCATTTT. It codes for CASTSRGSGNQPQHF.

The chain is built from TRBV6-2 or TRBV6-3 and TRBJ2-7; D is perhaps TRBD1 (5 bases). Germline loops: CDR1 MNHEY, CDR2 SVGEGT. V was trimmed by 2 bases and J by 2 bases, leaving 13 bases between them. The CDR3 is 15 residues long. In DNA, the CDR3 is TGTGCCAGCAGTTACAGTCCCGGCAGGGCCTACGAGCAGTACGTC. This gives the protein CASSYSPGRAYEQYV.

CDR3 protein: CASSARQGRTGELFF. CDR3 DNA: TGTGCCAGCAGCGCCCGACAGGGAAGGACCGGGGAGCTGTTTTTT. This chain uses TRBV5-5 with TRBJ2-2, with 7 bases lining up with TRBD1. Germline trimming cut 4 bases from V and 5 bases from J; bases unmatched to any gene: 8. The CDR3 extends over 15 amino acids. Germline lookup yields CDR1 SGHKS and CDR2 YYEKEE (reference sequence). Together with reference TRBV5-5 and TRBJ2-2, the CDR3 gives the full variable domain: DAGVTQSPTHLIKTRGQQVTLRCSPISGHKSVSWYQQVLGQGPQFIFQYYEKEERGRGNFPDRFSARQFPNYSSELNVNALLLGDSALYLCASSARQGRTGELFFGEGSRLTVL.

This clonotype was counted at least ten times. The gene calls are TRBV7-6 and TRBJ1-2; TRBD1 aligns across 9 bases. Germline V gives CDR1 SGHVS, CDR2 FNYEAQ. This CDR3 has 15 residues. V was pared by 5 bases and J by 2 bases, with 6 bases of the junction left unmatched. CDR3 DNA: TGTGCCAGCAGCCCTGGGACAGGGAGGAACTATGGCTACACCTTC. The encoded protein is CASSPGTGRNYGYTF. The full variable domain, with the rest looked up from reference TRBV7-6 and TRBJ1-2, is GAGVSQSPRYKVTKRGQDVALRCDPISGHVSLYWYRQALGQGPEFLTYFNYEAQQDKSGLPNDRFSAERPEGSISTLTIQRTEQRDSAMYRCASSPGTGRNYGYTFGSGTRLTVV.

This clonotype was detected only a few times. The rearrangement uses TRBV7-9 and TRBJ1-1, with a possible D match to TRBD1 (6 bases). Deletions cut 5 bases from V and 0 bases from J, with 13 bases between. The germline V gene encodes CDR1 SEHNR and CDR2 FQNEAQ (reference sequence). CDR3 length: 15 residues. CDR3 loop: CASSPSGHMNTEAFF. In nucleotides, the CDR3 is TGTGCCAGCAGCCCCTCGGGACATATGAACACTGAAGCTTTCTTT.

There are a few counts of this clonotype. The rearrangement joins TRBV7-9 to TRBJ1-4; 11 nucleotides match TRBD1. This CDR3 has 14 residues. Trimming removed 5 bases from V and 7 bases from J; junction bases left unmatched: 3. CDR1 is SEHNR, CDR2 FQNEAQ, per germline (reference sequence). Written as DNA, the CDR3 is TGTGCCAGCAGCCGGACAGGGGGCGTTGAAAAACTGTTTTTT. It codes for CASSRTGGVEKLFF.

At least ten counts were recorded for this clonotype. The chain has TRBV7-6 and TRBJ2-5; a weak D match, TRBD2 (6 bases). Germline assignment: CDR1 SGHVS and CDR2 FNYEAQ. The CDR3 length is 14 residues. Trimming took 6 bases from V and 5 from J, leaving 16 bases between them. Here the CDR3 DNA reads TGTGCCAGCAGAAGACTAGAGGGGAGGGAGACCCAGTACTTC. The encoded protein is CASRRLEGRETQYF.

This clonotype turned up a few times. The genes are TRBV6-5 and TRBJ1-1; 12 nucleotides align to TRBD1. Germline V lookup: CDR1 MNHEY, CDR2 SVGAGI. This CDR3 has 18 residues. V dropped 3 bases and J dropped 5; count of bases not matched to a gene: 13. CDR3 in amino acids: CASSYLPPGQGASTEAFF. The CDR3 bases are TGTGCCAGCAGTTATCTCCCACCGGGACAGGGGGCTTCAACTGAAGCTTTCTTT.

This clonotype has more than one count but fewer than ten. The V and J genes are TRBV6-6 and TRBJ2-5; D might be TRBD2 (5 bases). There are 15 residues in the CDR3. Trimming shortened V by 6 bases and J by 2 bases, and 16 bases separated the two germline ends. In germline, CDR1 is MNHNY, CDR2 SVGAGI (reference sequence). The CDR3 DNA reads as TGTGCCAGCAGCTACGACGAGGGCAGACAAGAGACCCAGTACTTC. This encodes CASSYDEGRQETQYF.

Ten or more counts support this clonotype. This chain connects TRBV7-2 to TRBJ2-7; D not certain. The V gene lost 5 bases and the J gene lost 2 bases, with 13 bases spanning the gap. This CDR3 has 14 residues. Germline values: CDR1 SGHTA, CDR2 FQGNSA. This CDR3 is CASSPSPRTYEQYV. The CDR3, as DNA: TGTGCCAGCAGCCCCTCCCCGCGGACCTACGAGCAGTACGTC.

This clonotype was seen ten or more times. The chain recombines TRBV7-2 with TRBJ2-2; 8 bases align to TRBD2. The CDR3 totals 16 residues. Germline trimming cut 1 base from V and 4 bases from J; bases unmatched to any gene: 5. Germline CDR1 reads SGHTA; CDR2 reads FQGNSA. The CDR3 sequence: CASSLVRGGRTGELFF. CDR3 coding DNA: TGTGCCAGCAGCTTAGTCCGGGGGGGCCGCACCGGGGAGCTGTTTTTT.

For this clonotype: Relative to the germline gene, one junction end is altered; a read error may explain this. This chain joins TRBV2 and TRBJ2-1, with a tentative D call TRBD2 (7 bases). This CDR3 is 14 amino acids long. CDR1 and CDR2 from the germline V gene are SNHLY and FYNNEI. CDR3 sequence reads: CASKGGGSYSEQFF. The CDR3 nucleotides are TGTGCCAGCAAGGGGGGGGGTTCTTACAGTGAGCAGTTCTTC.

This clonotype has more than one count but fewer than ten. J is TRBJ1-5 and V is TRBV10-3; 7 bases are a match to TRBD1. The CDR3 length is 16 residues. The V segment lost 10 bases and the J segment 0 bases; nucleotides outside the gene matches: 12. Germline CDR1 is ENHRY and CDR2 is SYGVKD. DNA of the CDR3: TGTGCCACCAAACAGACAGGGAGGGGTAGCAATCAGCCCCAGCATTTT. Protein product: CATKQTGRGSNQPQHF.

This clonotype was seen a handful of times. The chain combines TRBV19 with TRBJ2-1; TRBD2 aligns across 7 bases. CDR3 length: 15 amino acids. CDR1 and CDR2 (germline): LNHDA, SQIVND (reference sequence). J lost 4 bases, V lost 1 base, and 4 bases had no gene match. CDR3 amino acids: CASSIVRGGYNEQFF. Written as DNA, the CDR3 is TGTGCCAGTAGTATAGTGCGCGGGGGTTACAATGAGCAGTTCTTC.

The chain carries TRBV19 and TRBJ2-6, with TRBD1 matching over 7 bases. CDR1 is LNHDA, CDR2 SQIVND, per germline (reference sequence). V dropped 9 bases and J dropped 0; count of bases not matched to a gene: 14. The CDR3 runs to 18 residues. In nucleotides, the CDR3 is TGTGCCAGCCGGGGCAGGGGACAGCTCGCCTCTGGGGCCAACGTCCTGACTTTC. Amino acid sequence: CASRGRGQLASGANVLTF.

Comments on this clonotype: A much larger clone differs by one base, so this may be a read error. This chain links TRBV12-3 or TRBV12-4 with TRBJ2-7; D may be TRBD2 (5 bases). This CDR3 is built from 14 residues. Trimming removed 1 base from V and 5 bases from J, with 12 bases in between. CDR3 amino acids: CASSLGIGLHEQYV. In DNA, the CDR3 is TGTGCCAGCAGTTTAGGGATAGGACTCCACGAGCAGTACGTC.

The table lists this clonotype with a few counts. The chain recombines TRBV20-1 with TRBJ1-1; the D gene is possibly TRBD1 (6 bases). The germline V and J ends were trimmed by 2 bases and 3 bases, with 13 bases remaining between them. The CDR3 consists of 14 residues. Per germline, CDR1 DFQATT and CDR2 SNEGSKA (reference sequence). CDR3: CSARWGRSDTEAFF. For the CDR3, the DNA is TGCAGTGCTAGATGGGGGCGCTCTGACACTGAAGCTTTCTTT.

The CDR3 region is CASSPNQGSYEQYF. CDR3 DNA: TGCGCCAGCAGCCCCAACCAGGGATCCTACGAGCAGTACTTC. This sequence joins TRBV4-1 and TRBJ2-7; D is perhaps TRBD1 (5 bases). CDR3 size: 14 residues. Trimming left V 4 bases short and J 1 base short, with 11 bases between. Germline assignment: CDR1 MGHRA and CDR2 YSYEKL.

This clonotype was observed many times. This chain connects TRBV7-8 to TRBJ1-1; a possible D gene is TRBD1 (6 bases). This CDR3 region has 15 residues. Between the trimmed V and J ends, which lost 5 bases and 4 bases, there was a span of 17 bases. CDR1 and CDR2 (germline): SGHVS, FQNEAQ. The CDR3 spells CASSPEGGLGTEAFF. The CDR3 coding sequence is TGTGCCAGCAGCCCCGAAGGGGGACTGGGCACTGAAGCTTTCTTT.

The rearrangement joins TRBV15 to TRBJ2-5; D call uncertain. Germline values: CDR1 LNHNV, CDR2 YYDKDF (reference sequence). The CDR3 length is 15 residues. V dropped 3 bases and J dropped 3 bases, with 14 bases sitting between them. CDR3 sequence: CATSRDAASKETQYF. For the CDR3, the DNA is TGTGCCACCAGCAGGGACGCTGCGAGTAAAGAGACCCAGTACTTC.

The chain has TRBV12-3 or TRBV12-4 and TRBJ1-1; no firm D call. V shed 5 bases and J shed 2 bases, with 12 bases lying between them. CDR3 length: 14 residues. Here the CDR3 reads CASSPGYQNTEAFF. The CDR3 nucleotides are TGTGCCAGCAGTCCCGGGTACCAAAACACTGAAGCTTTCTTT.

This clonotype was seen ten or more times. The CDR3 region has the DNA TGTGCCAGCAGCCAGCGGGGGGGGGATGAGCAGTTCTTC. It yields the protein CASSQRGGDEQFF. The V call is TRBV7-2, the J call TRBJ2-1; 10 nucleotides line up with TRBD2. The germline CDR1 and CDR2 sequences are SGHTA and FQGNSA. With 5 bases clipped from V and 8 bases from J, the junction kept 3 bases outside the gene matches. The CDR3 has 13 residues.

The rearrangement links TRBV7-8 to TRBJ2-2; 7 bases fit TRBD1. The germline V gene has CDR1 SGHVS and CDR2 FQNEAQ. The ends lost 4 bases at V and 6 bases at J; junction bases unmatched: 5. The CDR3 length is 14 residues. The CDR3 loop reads CASSSKRGPGELFF. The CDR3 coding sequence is TGTGCCAGCAGCTCGAAAAGGGGGCCCGGGGAGCTGTTTTTT.

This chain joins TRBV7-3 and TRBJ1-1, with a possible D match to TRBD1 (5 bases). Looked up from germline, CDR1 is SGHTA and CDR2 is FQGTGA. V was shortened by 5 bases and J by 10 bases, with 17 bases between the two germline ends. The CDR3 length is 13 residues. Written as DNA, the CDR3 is TGTGCCAGCAGCCCCCCAGGGAGACGGGGAGCTTTCTTT. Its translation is CASSPPGRRGAFF.

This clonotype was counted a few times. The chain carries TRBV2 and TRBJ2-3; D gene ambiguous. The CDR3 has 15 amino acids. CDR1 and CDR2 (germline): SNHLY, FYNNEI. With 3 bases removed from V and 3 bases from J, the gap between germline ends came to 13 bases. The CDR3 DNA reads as TGTGCCAGCAGTGACGTCTTAGTGGGGACAGATACGCAGTATTTT. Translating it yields CASSDVLVGTDTQYF.

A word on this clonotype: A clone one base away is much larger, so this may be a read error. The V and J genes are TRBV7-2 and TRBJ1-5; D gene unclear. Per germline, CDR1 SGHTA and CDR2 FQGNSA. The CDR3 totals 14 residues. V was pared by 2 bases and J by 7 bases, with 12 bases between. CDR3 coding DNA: TGTGCCAGCAGCTTATTAGATCTGGCGCAGCCCCAGCATTTT. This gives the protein CASSLLDLAQPQHF.

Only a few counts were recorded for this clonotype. The CDR3 is CASSQTTGDETQYF. The CDR3 coding sequence is TGCGCCAGCAGCCAAACGACAGGGGATGAGACCCAGTACTTC. The V and J genes are TRBV4-1 and TRBJ2-5, with 8 bases identical to TRBD1. CDR1 is MGHRA, CDR2 YSYEKL, per germline. The CDR3 consists of 14 residues. J gave up 5 bases and V 2 bases, and 4 bases lay outside the gene matches.

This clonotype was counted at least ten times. CDR3 sequence: CASSERPPGLSSYNEQFF. The CDR3 nucleotides read TGTGCCAGCAGTGAAAGGCCCCCCGGCCTTAGCTCCTACAATGAGCAGTTCTTC. The chain carries TRBV6-1 and TRBJ2-1; D call uncertain. Trimming pared 2 bases from V and 0 bases from J, leaving 17 bases between. The CDR3 runs 18 residues. Per germline, CDR1 MNHNS and CDR2 SASEGT.